This T cell receptor beta chain is from a study of response to subunit inactivated influenza vaccine. CDR3 length: 13 amino acids. CDR1 is SGHRS and CDR2 is YFSETQ in the germline V gene. V was pared by 3 bases and J by 7 bases, with 4 bases of the junction left unmatched. This clonotype has just a few counts. TCRdb re-called the RT-PCR reads with MiXCR, one entry per CDR3 protein. Found here are about 190,000 distinct CDR3 sequences, around 15% of them singletons; the top ten hold about 25%. The chain employs TRBV5-1 and TRBJ2-7; the match to TRBD1 covers 10 bases. This TCR was recovered from a man aged 50-59 years who received an inactivated influenza vaccine. The sequencing here drew on CD8+ T cells sorted from PBMCs, taken 4 to 6 days after vaccination. The CDR3, as DNA: TGCGCCAGCAGCTCGGGACAGGGGTGGGAGCAGTACTTC. This encodes CASSSGQGWEQYF.